Listed here are 18 T cell receptor beta chains from one sample, sequenced in a study of CD8 T cells in Susac syndrome. Random hexamers were used to reverse transcribe the RNA input (roughly 0.5 to 1 ug). A single record per CDR3 protein comes from TCRdb applying MiXCR to the immunoSEQ multiplex PCR reads. Among some 110,000 distinct CDR3 sequences listed, 95% to 96% were seen once. The specimen sequenced was CD4+ T cells from PBMCs. All receptors come from a human donor with Susac syndrome.

In regard to this clonotype: It is unclear where the CDR3 begins or ends on the DNA, so no DNA is shown, and the CDR3 is as TCRdb lists it. This CDR3 is CAWSVLRGSITRGGLSGQFF. This chain joins TRBV30 and TRBJ2-1; no DNA check was done on the table's D call, TRBD2. The CDR3 has 20 amino acids, counting both end residues. From germline, CDR1 is GTSNPN and CDR2 SVGIG (reference sequence).

V usage is TRBV11-2 and J usage is TRBJ1-1; tentative D call: TRBD1 (6 bases). Trimming shortened V by 5 bases and J by 0 bases, and 13 bases separated the two germline ends. This CDR3 spans 15 amino acids. Germline loops: CDR1 SGHAT, CDR2 FQNNGV. The CDR3 DNA reads TGTGCCAGCAGCGCCGAACAGGGAATGAACACTGAAGCTTTCTTT. It encodes CASSAEQGMNTEAFF.

In this sample, this clonotype turned up a few times. V is TRBV11-1 and J is TRBJ2-5; 8 bases match TRBD1. This CDR3 comprises 14 residues. The V and J ends lost 5 bases and 0 bases, in that order; junction bases with no gene match: 2. CDR1 is SGHAT, CDR2 FQDESV, per germline (reference sequence). CDR3: CASSHRGYQETQYF. As DNA, the CDR3 is TGTGCCAGCAGCCACAGGGGGTACCAAGAGACCCAGTACTTC.

This clonotype has only one observation. This chain uses TRBV6-1 with TRBJ1-2; 8 bases map to TRBD1. CDR3 length: 13 residues. Germline CDR1 MNHNS, CDR2 SASEGT. Germline trimming cut 6 bases from V and 4 bases from J; bases unmatched to any gene: 4. The CDR3 spells CASRTGQAYGYTF. CDR3 DNA: TGTGCCAGCAGGACGGGACAGGCCTATGGCTACACCTTC.

The chain employs TRBV7-3 and TRBJ2-1; 10 bases are a match to TRBD1. Trimming cost V 5 bases and J 9 bases; bases outside gene matches: 1. The CDR3 sequence is 12 residues long. CDR1 and CDR2 (germline): SGHTA, FQGTGA. The CDR3 DNA is TGTGCCAGCAGCGACAGGGGGCCTGAGCAGTTCTTC. Translation gives CASSDRGPEQFF.

A single count supports this clonotype. The chain recombines TRBV12-5 with TRBJ2-1; D may match TRBD1 or TRBD2 (5 bases each). The CDR3 has 15 amino acids. V dropped 7 bases and J dropped 6 bases, with 19 bases sitting between them. The V gene's germline CDR1 is LGHNT and CDR2 FRNRAP. CDR3 sequence reads: CASALGTSQSNEQFF. The CDR3 DNA is TGTGCTAGTGCCCTCGGGACCAGTCAAAGCAATGAGCAGTTCTTC.

The genes are TRBV4-1 and TRBJ2-7; 13 nucleotides match TRBD2. Germline CDR1 reads MGHRA; CDR2 reads YSYEKL. The CDR3 runs to 16 residues. V shed 4 bases and J 3 bases; nucleotides not matched to a gene: 6. CDR3 DNA: TGCGCCAGCAGCCGAGGGACTAGCGGGATGGACTACGAGCAGTACTTC. This encodes CASSRGTSGMDYEQYF.

The gene calls are TRBV5-1 and TRBJ2-7, with D tentatively TRBD2 (5 bases). The CDR3 length is 15 residues. The germline V gene has CDR1 SGHRS and CDR2 YFSETQ. Deletions cut 5 bases from V and 5 bases from J, with 20 bases between. The CDR3 sequence: CASRPFPRDRDEQYF. The CDR3, as DNA: TGCGCCAGCAGACCCTTTCCCCGGGATCGGGACGAGCAGTACTTC.

The chain carries TRBV12-3 or TRBV12-4 and TRBJ2-2; 8 positions agree with TRBD2. The CDR3 runs 14 residues. Losses at the gene ends were 7 bases for V and 6 bases for J; bases not matched to a gene: 7. The DNA of the CDR3 is TGTGCCAGCACCGGGACTAGGGAGCCCGGGGAGCTGTTTTTT. Encoded protein: CASTGTREPGELFF.

This clonotype is a singleton in its sample. J is TRBJ2-5 and V is TRBV20-1; 10 bases line up with TRBD2. The junction had 12 bases not matched to a gene; V was cut back by 7 bases and J by 4 bases. CDR3 length equals 15 residues. The germline CDR1 and CDR2 sequences are DFQATT and SNEGSKA (reference sequence). The CDR3 reads CSVTRGLAGVETQYF. As DNA, the CDR3 is TGCAGTGTCACTAGGGGCCTAGCGGGAGTAGAGACCCAGTACTTC.

The chain uses TRBV5-1 and TRBJ2-1, with 9 positions matching TRBD1. The CDR3 runs 15 residues. J was trimmed by 7 bases and V by 4 bases; bases with no gene match: 9. Germline V CDR1 and CDR2: SGHRS, YFSETQ. The CDR3 spells CASSLTGTGMNEQFF. The CDR3 DNA reads TGCGCCAGCAGCCTAACCGGGACAGGGATGAATGAGCAGTTCTTC.

V usage is TRBV3-1 and J usage is TRBJ2-3; D ambiguous. This CDR3 is built from 13 residues. Looked up from germline, CDR1 is LGHDT and CDR2 is YNNKEL (reference sequence). The V end was cut by 6 bases, the J end by 4 bases, with 11 bases between. The CDR3, as DNA: TGTGCCAGCAGTCTAGGAGTTTCAGATACGCAGTATTTT. As protein: CASSLGVSDTQYF.

The chain joins TRBV14 to TRBJ1-2; possibly TRBD1 for D (5 bases). The V end was cut by 5 bases, the J end by 8 bases, with 15 bases between. The germline V gene encodes CDR1 SGHDN and CDR2 FVKESK. There are 13 residues in the CDR3. In nucleotides, the CDR3 is TGTGCCAGCAGCTCCCAGGGATACCTAGGCTACACCTTC. Translation gives CASSSQGYLGYTF.

This clonotype appeared a single time. The chain employs TRBV6-5 and TRBJ1-2; 8 nucleotides match TRBD1. This CDR3 is 13 amino acids long. The V gene's germline CDR1 is MNHEY and CDR2 SVGAGI. Trimming took 5 bases from V and 7 from J; bases not matched to a gene: 6. The DNA of the CDR3 is TGTGCCAGCAGTCGGGGGACAGGCGCTGGCTACACCTTC. Protein: CASSRGTGAGYTF.

This sequence joins TRBV29-1 and TRBJ2-7; 8 nucleotides align to TRBD1. CDR3 size: 13 residues. Trimming removed 7 bases from V and 3 bases from J; junction bases left unmatched: 8. Germline V gene lookup returns CDR1 SQVTM and CDR2 ANQGSEA. The CDR3 sequence: CSASGTGDYEQYF. In nucleotides, the CDR3 is TGCAGCGCCTCCGGGACAGGAGACTACGAGCAGTACTTC.

The chain recombines TRBV3-1 with TRBJ2-3; no firm D call. This CDR3 has 12 residues. From germline, CDR1 is LGHDT and CDR2 YNNKEL (reference sequence). Between the trimmed V and J ends, which lost 1 base and 4 bases, there was a span of 3 bases. CDR3 loop: CASSQAADTQYF. The CDR3 nucleotides read TGTGCCAGCAGCCAAGCCGCAGATACGCAGTATTTT.

The chain carries TRBV30 and TRBJ2-1, with D possibly being TRBD1 or TRBD2 (5 bases each). The CDR3 runs to 15 residues. Germline CDR1 GTSNPN, CDR2 SVGIG (reference sequence). Trimming stripped 1 base from V and 12 bases from J, with 22 bases between. The CDR3: CAWSGGTVSYLRQFF. The DNA of the CDR3 is TGTGCCTGGAGTGGTGGGACGGTCTCCTATTTACGGCAGTTCTTC. The whole variable domain, filled in from reference TRBV30 and TRBJ2-1, reads SQTIHQWPATLVQPVGSPLSLECTVEGTSNPNLYWYRQAAGRGLQLLFYSVGIGQISSEVPQNLSASRPQDRQFILSSKKLLLSDSGFYLCAWSGGTVSYLRQFFGPGTRLTVL.

This chain uses TRBV12-3 or TRBV12-4 with TRBJ2-3, with TRBD2 as a possible D gene (6 bases). This CDR3 comprises 15 residues. The germline V and J ends were trimmed by 5 bases and 0 bases, with 12 bases remaining between them. CDR3 coding DNA: TGTGCCAGCAGTCTCACTAGCCTTAGCACAGATACGCAGTATTTT. It is translated as CASSLTSLSTDTQYF.